The T cell receptor beta chain under discussion was sequenced for a study of T-cell memory formation after mild COVID-19. Study at large: The TCR clusters were mostly specific to one donor.

Concerning this clonotype: Its antigen remains unknown.

MiXCR, run by TCRdb on the 5' RACE reads, gives a single entry per CDR3 protein. The sample shows 560,000 or so distinct CDR3 sequences, 17% of them seen only once. Trimming took off 0 bases at V and 4 bases at J, with 10 bases between the two ends. Germline CDR1 and CDR2: LGHDT and YNNKEL (reference sequence). CDR3 length: 15 residues. Study-wide points: Later expanders leaned toward CD4+, whereas clones contracting from day 15 to 85 were balanced CD4/CD8. Pre-infection memory showed some responding clones, and this suggested that cross-reactive memory joined. Contracting clones localized mainly to CM and EM when CD4+ and mainly to EMRA when CD8+.

This TCR was recovered from an adult woman who had mild COVID-19 (a few samples of this study predate the infection). Cell type and time point are not known. The chain carries TRBV3-1 and TRBJ1-5; D gene uncertain. The sample taken for sequencing was PBMCs or a T cell subset sorted from them (not recorded which). In nucleotides, the CDR3 is TGTGCCAGCAGCCAAGACGACCTCCCTAATCAGCCCCAGCATTTT. Translated: CASSQDDLPNQPQHF.